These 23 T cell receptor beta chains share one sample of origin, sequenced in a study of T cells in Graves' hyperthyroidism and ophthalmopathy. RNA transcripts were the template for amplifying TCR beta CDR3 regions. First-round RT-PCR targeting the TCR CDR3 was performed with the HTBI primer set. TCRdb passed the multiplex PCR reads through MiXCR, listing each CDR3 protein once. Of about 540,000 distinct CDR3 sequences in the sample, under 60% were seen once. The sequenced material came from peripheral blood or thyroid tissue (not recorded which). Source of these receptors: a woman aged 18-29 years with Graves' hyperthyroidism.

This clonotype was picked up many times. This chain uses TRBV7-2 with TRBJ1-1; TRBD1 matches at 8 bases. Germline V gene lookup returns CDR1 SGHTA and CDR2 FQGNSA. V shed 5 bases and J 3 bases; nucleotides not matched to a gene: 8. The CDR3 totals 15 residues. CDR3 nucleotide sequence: TGTGCCAGCAGCCAAAGACAGGGGACGTACACTGAAGCTTTCTTT. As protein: CASSQRQGTYTEAFF.

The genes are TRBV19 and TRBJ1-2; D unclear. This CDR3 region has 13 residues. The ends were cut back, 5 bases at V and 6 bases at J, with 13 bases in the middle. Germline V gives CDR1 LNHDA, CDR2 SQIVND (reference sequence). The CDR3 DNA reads TGTGCCAGTAGTCACACATACGACGATGGCTACACCTTC. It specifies CASSHTYDDGYTF.

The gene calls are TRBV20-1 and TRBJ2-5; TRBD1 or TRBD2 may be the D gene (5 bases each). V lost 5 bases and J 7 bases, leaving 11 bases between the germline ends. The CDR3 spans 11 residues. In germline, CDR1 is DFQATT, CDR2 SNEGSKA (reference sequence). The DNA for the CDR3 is TGCAGTGCTTGGGACGGAGGGACCCAGTACTTC. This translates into CSAWDGGTQYF.

CDR3 loop: CATSRATSEGAYEQYF. In DNA form, the CDR3 reads TGTGCCACCAGCAGAGCTACCTCGGAGGGCGCCTACGAGCAGTACTTC. The chain joins TRBV15 to TRBJ2-7; TRBD2 might be the D (6 bases). The germline V and J ends were trimmed by 1 base and 2 bases, with 15 bases remaining between them. CDR3 length: 16 residues. In germline, CDR1 is LNHNV, CDR2 YYDKDF (reference sequence).

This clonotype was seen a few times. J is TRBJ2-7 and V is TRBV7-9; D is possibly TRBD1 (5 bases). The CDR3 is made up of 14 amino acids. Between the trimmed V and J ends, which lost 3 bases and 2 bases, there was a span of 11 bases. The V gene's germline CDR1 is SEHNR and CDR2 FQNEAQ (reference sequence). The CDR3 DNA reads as TGTGCCAGCAGCTTCGGACACCACACCTACGAGCAGTACTTC. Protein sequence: CASSFGHHTYEQYF.

The CDR3 sequence is CASSQEFRGRGYTF. In nucleotides, the CDR3 is TGTGCCAGCAGCCAAGAGTTCCGGGGAAGGGGCTACACCTTC. The chain joins TRBV7-6 to TRBJ1-2; no clear D. The CDR3 is made up of 14 amino acids. V lost 5 bases to trimming and J lost 8 bases, with 18 bases between them. Germline values: CDR1 SGHVS, CDR2 FNYEAQ. Variable domain in full (rest from reference TRBV7-6 and TRBJ1-2): GAGVSQSPRYKVTKRGQDVALRCDPISGHVSLYWYRQALGQGPEFLTYFNYEAQQDKSGLPNDRFSAERPEGSISTLTIQRTEQRDSAMYRCASSQEFRGRGYTFGSGTRLTVV.

The CDR3 protein is CASSLGAGGPYGEQYF. The CDR3 coding sequence is TGTGCCAGCAGCCTAGGGGCGGGAGGGCCTTACGGCGAGCAGTACTTC. The chain carries TRBV11-2 and TRBJ2-7, with 9 positions matching TRBD2. Germline V gene lookup returns CDR1 SGHAT and CDR2 FQNNGV. The CDR3 runs 16 residues. V lost 5 bases to trimming and J lost 6 bases; unmatched junction nucleotides: 14.

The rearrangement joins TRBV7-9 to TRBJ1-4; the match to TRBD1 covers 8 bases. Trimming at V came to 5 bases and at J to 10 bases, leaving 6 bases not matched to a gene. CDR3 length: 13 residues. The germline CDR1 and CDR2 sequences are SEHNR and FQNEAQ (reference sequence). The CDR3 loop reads CASSVSGGGKLFF. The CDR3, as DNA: TGTGCCAGCAGCGTATCAGGGGGCGGAAAACTGTTTTTT.

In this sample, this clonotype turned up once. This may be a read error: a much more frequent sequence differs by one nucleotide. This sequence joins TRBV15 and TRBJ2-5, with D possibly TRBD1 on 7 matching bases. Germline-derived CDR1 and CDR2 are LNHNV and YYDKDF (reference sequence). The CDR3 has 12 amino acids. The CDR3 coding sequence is TGTGCCACCAGCTCCAGGGGGGAGACCCGGTACTTC. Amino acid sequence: CATSSRGETRYF.

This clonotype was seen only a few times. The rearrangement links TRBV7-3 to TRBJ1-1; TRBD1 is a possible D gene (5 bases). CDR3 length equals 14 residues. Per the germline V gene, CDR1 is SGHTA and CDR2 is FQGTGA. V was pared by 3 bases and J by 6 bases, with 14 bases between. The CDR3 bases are TGTGCCAGCAGCTTGGGGGGACTCCAAGCTGAAGCTTTCTTT. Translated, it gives CASSLGGLQAEAFF.

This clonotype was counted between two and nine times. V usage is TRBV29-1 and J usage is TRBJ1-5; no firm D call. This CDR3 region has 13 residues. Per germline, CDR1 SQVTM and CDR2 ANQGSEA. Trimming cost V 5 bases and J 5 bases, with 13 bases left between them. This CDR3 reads CSVQVAVDQPQHF. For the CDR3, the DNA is TGCAGCGTTCAAGTCGCAGTGGATCAGCCCCAGCATTTT. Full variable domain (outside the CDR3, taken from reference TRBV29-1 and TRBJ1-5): SAVISQKPSRDICQRGTSLTIQCQVDSQVTMMFWYRQQPGQSLTLIATANQGSEATYESGFVIDKFPISRPNLTFSTLTVSNMSPEDSSIYLCSVQVAVDQPQHFGDGTRLSIL.

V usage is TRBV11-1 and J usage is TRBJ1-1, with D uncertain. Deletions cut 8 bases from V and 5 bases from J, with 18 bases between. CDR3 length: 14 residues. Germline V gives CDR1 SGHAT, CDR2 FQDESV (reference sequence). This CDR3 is CASSGPGWSTEAFF. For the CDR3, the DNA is TGTGCCAGCTCAGGCCCGGGCTGGTCGACTGAAGCTTTCTTT.

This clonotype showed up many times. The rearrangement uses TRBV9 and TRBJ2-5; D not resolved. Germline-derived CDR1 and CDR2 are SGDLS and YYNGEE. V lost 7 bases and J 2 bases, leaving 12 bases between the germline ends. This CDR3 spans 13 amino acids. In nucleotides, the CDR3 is TGTGCCAGCTCCTTTTCTAATCAAGAGACCCAGTACTTC. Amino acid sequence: CASSFSNQETQYF.

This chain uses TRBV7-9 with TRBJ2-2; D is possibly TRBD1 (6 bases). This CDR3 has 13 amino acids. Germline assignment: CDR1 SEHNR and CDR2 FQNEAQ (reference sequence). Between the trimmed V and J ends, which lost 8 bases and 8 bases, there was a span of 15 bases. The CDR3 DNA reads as TGTGCCAGCGGAGCAGGGGCCACTGGGGAGCTGTTTTTT. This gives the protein CASGAGATGELFF.

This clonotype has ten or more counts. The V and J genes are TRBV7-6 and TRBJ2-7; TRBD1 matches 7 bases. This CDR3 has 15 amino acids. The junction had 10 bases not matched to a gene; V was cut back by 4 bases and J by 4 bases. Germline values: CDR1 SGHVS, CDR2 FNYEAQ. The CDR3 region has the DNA TGTGCCAGCAGCTCTCCGGGACAGCGTGATTACGAGCAGTACTTC. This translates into CASSSPGQRDYEQYF.

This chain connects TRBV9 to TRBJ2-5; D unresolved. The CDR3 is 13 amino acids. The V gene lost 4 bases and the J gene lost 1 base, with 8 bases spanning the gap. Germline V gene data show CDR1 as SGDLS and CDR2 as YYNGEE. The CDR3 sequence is CASSFRSQETQYF. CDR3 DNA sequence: TGTGCCAGCAGCTTCCGATCCCAAGAGACCCAGTACTTC.

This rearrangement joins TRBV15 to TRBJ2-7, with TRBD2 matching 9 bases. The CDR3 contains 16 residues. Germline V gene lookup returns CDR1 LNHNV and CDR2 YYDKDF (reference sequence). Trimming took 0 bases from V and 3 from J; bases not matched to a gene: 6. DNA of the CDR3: TGTGCCACCAGCAGAGATTTAGGGACTAGCAGCTACGAGCAGTACTTC. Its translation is CATSRDLGTSSYEQYF.

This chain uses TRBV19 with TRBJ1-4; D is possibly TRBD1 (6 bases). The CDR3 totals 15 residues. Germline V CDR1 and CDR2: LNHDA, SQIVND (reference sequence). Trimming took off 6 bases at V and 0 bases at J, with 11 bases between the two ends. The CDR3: CASRDRFATNEKLFF. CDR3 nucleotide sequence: TGTGCCAGTAGGGACAGATTTGCAACTAATGAAAAACTGTTTTTT.

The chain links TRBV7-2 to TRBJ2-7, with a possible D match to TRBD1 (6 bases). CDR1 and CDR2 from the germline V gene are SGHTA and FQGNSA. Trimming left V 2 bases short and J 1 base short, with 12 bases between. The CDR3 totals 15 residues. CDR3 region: CASSLMGARSYEQYF. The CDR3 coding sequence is TGTGCCAGCAGCTTAATGGGGGCTCGGTCCTACGAGCAGTACTTC.

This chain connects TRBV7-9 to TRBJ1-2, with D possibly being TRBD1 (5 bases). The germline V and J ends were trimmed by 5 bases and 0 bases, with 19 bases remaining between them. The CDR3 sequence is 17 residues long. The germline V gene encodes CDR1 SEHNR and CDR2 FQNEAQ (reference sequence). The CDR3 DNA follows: TGTGCCAGCAGCGAGCTACCGGGACGCAGGGCTAACTATGGCTACACCTTC. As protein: CASSELPGRRANYGYTF.

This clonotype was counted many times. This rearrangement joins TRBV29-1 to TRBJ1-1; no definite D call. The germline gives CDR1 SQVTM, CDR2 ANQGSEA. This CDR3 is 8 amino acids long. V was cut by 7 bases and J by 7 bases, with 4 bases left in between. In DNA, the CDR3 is TGCAGCGCAGGTGAAGCTTTCTTT. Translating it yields CSAGEAFF.

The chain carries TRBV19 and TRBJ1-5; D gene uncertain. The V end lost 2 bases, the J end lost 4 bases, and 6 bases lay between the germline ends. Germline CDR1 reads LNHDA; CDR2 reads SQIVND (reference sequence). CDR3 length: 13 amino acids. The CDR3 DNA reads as TGTGCCAGTAGTATAATGGGGAATCAGCCCCAGCATTTT. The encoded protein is CASSIMGNQPQHF.

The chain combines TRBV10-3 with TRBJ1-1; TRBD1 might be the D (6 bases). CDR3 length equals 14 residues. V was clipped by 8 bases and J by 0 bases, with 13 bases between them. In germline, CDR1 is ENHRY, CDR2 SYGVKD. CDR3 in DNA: TGTGCCATCCTGCTGACAGGTCTGAACACTGAAGCTTTCTTT. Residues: CAILLTGLNTEAFF.